This T cell receptor beta chain was documented in a study of glioma-infiltrating T cells after dendritic cell vaccination. Unmatched junction bases numbered 4, after V lost 4 bases and J lost 5 bases. The CDR3 consists of 15 residues. Germline CDR1 reads SGHRS; CDR2 reads YFSETQ. Here immunoSEQ multiplex PCR was the method, and the copy in TCRdb shows in-frame clones only, minus some. Of approximately 90,000 clones in the sample, 70% to 90% were seen once. This clonotype was sampled from a human donor with glioblastoma. The chain combines TRBV5-1 with TRBJ2-2; 11 bases fit TRBD1. The sample was blood, taken before dendritic cell vaccination. The CDR3 loop is CASSPGTGGTGELFF. DNA for the CDR3: TGCGCCAGCAGCCCAGGGACAGGGGGTACCGGGGAGCTGTTTTTT.